A selection of T cell receptor beta chains follows, all from one sample in a study of response to subunit inactivated influenza vaccine. MiXCR was run by TCRdb on the RT-PCR reads, yielding one entry per CDR3 protein. Of about 300,000 distinct CDR3 sequences listed, 21% are singletons. The sample in question was PBMCs from blood, obtained 21 months after vaccination. The receptor source for this set is a man aged 50-75 years who received an inactivated influenza vaccine. The CDR3 runs from the conserved cysteine through the conserved F or W. A D gene is named only where the DNA matches it firmly.

>.|TRBV5-1
CASSLEAGRNTGELFF
>.|TRBV7-3
CASSLAGIVSTDTQYF
>TRBD2|TRBV10-2
CASSPSGGRADTQYF
>.|TRBV6-6
CASSYSIRHEQYF
>TRBD1|TRBV7-8
CASSLVVPGGEAFF
>.|TRBV4-1
CASSHTASPYNEQFF
>TRBD1|TRBV6-2/TRBV6-3
CASSYGAGGSYGYTF
>TRBD2|TRBV24-1
CATSATSGANTGELFF
>.|TRBV11-2
CASSPRSNRDYWEKLFF
>TRBD1|TRBV9
CASSPRTGGRETQYF
>.|TRBV20-1
CSPLSTEDTEAFF
>.|TRBV5-1
CASSLNPTRLGIF
>.|TRBV4-1
CASSQVGEAKLFF
>.|TRBV18
CASSPGGQGANSPLHF
>TRBD1|TRBV29-1
CSVEDRGESYEQYF
>TRBD1|TRBV5-1
CASGGGQGSHEKLFF
>.|TRBV6-5
CASSYWEGRGTEAFF
>.|TRBV5-1
CASSVWTVGDSPLHF
>.|TRBV30
CASIANTGELFF
>TRBD1|TRBV7-2
CASRMTPGGRNTEAFF
>.|TRBV3-1
CASSQGGTYSSYEQYF
>.|TRBV29-1
CSVGWGAQNTEAFF
>TRBD1|TRBV20-1
CSALSGGRSYEQYF
>.|TRBV10-3
CAISDGFNEQFF
>TRBD2|TRBV20-1
CSAVVAGRLYEQYF
>TRBD1|TRBV28
CASSLAGGRRWETQYF
>.|TRBV20-1
CSATNAVRSSYNSPLHF
>.|TRBV15
CATSRARLDNEQFF
>.|TRBV5-6
CASSLQGILWETQYF
>.|TRBV20-1
CSARGRTVRYNEQFF
>TRBD2|TRBV7-2
CASSLFLAASTDTQYF
>.|TRBV12-3/TRBV12-4
CASSFTHSGEGKNIQYF
>TRBD1|TRBV28
CATRQGAGGYTF
>.|TRBV10-2
CASRNSLVYGELFF
>.|TRBV20-1
CSARAPGVTEAFF
>.|TRBV15
CATSIGRLTNEKLFF
>TRBD1|TRBV15
CATSRGGTGQETQYF
>.|TRBV3-1
CASSPEWGATEAFF
>TRBD1|TRBV2
CASRGTANTGELFF
>.|TRBV7-2
CASSLASVYNEQFF
>TRBD1|TRBV6-5
CASSYNRGNTEAFF
>.|TRBV29-1
CSVASSSYEQYF
>.|TRBV5-5
CASSWGWDTEAFF
>TRBD2|TRBV28
CASSLPSGRFYEQFF